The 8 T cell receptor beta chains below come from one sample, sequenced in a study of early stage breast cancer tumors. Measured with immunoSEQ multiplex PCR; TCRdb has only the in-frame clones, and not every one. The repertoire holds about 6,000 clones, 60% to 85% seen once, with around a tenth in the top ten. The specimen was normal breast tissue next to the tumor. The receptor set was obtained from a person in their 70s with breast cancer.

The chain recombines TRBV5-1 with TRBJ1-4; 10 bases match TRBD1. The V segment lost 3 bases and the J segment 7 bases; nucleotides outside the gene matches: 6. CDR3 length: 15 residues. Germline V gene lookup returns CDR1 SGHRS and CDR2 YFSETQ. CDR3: CASSSGDRGGEKLFF. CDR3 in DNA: TGCGCCAGCAGCTCTGGGGACAGGGGAGGTGAAAAACTGTTTTTT.

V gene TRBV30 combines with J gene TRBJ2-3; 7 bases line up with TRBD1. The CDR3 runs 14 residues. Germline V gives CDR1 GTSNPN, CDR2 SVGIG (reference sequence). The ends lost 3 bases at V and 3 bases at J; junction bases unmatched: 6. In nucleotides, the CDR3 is TGTGCCTGGAGGGGGGACAGTTTGACAGATACGCAGTATTTT. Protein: CAWRGDSLTDTQYF.

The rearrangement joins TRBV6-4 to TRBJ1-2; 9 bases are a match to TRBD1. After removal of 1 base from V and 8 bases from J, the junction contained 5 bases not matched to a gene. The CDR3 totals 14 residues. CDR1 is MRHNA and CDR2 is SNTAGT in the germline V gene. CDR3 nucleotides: TGTGCCAGCAGTGACTTTGGACAGGGGATAGGCTACACCTTC. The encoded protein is CASSDFGQGIGYTF.

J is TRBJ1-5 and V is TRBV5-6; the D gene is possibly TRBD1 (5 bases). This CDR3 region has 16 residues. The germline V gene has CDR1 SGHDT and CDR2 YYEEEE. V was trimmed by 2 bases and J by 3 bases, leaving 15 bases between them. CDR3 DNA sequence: TGTGCCAGCAGCTTAGAGCGGGACGGAAACAATCAGCCCCAGCATTTT. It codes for CASSLERDGNNQPQHF.

CDR3 in amino acids: CASSSGNSPLHF. CDR3 coding DNA: TGCGCCAGCAGTTCAGGCAATTCACCCCTCCACTTT. The J gene is TRBJ1-6, the V gene TRBV5-1; D unclear. Per germline, CDR1 SGHRS and CDR2 YFSETQ. The CDR3 has 12 amino acids. With 5 bases removed from V and 7 bases from J, the gap between germline ends came to 7 bases.

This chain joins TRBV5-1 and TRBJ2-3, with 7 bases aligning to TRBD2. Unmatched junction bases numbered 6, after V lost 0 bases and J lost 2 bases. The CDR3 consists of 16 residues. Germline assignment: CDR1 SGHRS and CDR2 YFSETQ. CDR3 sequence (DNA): TGCGCCAGCAGCTTGGTGGCTAGCGGATACACAGATACGCAGTATTTT. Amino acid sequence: CASSLVASGYTDTQYF.

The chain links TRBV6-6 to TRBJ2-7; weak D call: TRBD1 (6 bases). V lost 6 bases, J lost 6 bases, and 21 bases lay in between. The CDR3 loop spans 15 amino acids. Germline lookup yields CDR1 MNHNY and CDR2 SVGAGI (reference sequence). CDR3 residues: CASRDTGYGLSEQYF. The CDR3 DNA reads TGTGCCAGCAGGGACACAGGGTATGGATTAAGCGAGCAGTACTTC.

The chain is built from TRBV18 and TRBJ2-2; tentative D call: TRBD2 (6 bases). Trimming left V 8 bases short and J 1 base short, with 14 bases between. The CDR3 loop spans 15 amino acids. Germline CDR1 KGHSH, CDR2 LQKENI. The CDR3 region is CASRRETGNTGELFF. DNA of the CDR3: TGTGCCAGCCGGAGGGAGACTGGGAACACCGGGGAGCTGTTTTTT.